The 4 T cell receptor beta chains in this list originate from one sample, sequenced in a study of metastatic and nonmetastatic thyroid tumors. Patients had received no treatment of any kind before thyroid surgery. With MiXCR, TCRdb reprocessed the PCR reads. Of around 35,000 clones in the sample, 15% to 20% were seen once. Sequenced sample: blood. These receptors originate from a female donor with papillary thyroid cancer or a benign thyroid nodule (not recorded which). Some clones in this sample may be carry-over from other donors' samples.

This chain links TRBV20-1 with TRBJ2-3; 9 bases line up with TRBD2. Germline V gene data show CDR1 as DFQATT and CDR2 as SNEGSKA (reference sequence). With 1 base clipped from V and 0 bases from J, the junction kept 5 bases outside the gene matches. This CDR3 has 16 amino acids. This CDR3 is CSARVAGVGSTDTQYF. The CDR3 nucleotides read TGCAGTGCTAGAGTAGCGGGGGTTGGAAGCACAGATACGCAGTATTTT.

This clone rates as medium-sized. The chain employs TRBV5-1 and TRBJ2-7; TRBD2 matches 9 bases. The CDR3 loop spans 18 amino acids. The V gene end was trimmed by 0 bases and the J gene end by 0 bases; junction bases not matched to a gene: 10. Per germline, CDR1 SGHRS and CDR2 YFSETQ. The CDR3 loop is CASSLVGGRAGGSYEQYF. CDR3 DNA: TGCGCCAGCAGCTTGGTTGGCGGGAGGGCCGGTGGCTCCTACGAGCAGTACTTC.

This clone has only one observation. One end of the junction varies from germline; a read error may be responsible. This sequence joins TRBV28 and TRBJ1-2, with a tentative D call TRBD1 (5 bases). The CDR3 spans 19 residues. Per germline, CDR1 MDHEN and CDR2 SYDVKM. The CDR3 DNA reads TGTGCCAGCATTTTATTGAAAATGGGGTCGCGGGACCTATACTATGGCTACACCTTC. Residues: CASILLKMGSRDLYYGYTF.

By sample fraction, this clone is medium-sized. CDR3 bases: TGCAGTGCTACCTCTCGCAACGAGCAGTACTTC. Its protein is CSATSRNEQYF. V is TRBV20-1 and J is TRBJ2-7, with D unclear. The CDR3 consists of 11 residues. Germline values: CDR1 DFQATT, CDR2 SNEGSKA (reference sequence). V lost 4 bases, J lost 5 bases, and 9 bases lay in between.